This T cell receptor beta chain was sequenced for a study of blood T cells in healthy people across ages. Primers used in a second PCR of about 6 to 11 cycles were a sample-barcoded 5' primer and a J-beta primer mix. A tag from a template-switch adaptor with 12 random nucleotides marked each cDNA molecule. TCRdb passed the 5' RACE reads through MiXCR, listing each CDR3 protein once. The sample has roughly 1,700,000 distinct CDR3 sequences; over 25% are singletons. The CDR3 runs to 15 residues. Trimming shortened V by 4 bases and J by 3 bases, and 16 bases separated the two germline ends. Per the germline V gene, CDR1 is SGHRS and CDR2 is YFSETQ. About this clonotype: The antigen is not known.

Study-level findings and limits: Roughly linear age-related decline in beta diversity appeared, significant by age around 36.

The sequence derives from a woman aged 25 to 39 in good health. Sequencing used blood. V is TRBV5-1 and J is TRBJ1-1, with a tentative D call TRBD1 (5 bases). The CDR3 bases are TGCGCCAGCAGCAACCGGGGCAAAAGGGACACTGAAGCTTTCTTT. Protein sequence: CASSNRGKRDTEAFF.